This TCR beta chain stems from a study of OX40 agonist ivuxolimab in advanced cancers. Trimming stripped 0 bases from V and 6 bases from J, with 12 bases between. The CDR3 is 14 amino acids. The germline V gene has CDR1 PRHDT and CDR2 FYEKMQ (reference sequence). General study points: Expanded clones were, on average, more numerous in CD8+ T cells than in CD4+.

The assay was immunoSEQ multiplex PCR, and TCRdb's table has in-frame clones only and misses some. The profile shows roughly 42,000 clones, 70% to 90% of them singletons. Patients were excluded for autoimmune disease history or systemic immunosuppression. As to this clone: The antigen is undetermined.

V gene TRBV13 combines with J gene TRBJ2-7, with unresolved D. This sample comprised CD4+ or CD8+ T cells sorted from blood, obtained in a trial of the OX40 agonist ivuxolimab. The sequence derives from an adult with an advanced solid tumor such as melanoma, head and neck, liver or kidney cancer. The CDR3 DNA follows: TGTGCCAGCAGCTTAGGAGTCCTGACCAGCGAGCAGTACTTC. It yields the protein CASSLGVLTSEQYF.